The clone carrying this T cell receptor (beta chain) has just one count. No antigen is known for it. PCR primers comprised 60 Vbeta and 13 Jbeta primers. Here immunoSEQ multiplex PCR was the method, and the copy in TCRdb shows in-frame clones only, minus some. The sample includes just over 150,000 clones, around 84% seen only once; the top ten take 5% to 7.5%. Losses at the gene ends were 6 bases for V and 9 bases for J; bases not matched to a gene: 11. The germline gives CDR1 SGHRS, CDR2 YFSETQ. CDR3 size: 15 residues. The data stem from a study of cytomegalovirus exposure and HLA in healthy donors. General study points: Later analysis identified a missense DCLRE1C variant that was linked to TCR beta V- and J-gene trimming.

Material for sequencing was PBMCs. The chain carries TRBV5-1 and TRBJ2-5, with 13 bases fitting TRBD2. This clonotype was sampled from a man aged 45 to 65 in good health and CMV-seropositive. The CDR3, as DNA: TGCGCCAGCAAGGGGACTAGCGGGGCCGGAGGGGCCCAGTACTTC. It codes for CASKGTSGAGGAQYF.